The sequence of this T cell receptor (beta chain) was determined in a study of spatial heterogeneity in lung cancer. Germline CDR1 DFQATT, CDR2 SNEGSKA (reference sequence). The CDR3 spans 14 residues. The V end was cut by 6 bases, the J end by 1 base, with 15 bases between. One entry per CDR3 protein, called by TCRdb with MiXCR from the 5' RACE reads. In the table there are 25,000 to 30,000 distinct CDR3 sequences, about 7.6% of which are singletons. The time point: sample taken at primary tumor resection. Unsorted whole RNA samples from tumor, nontumor lung or frozen PBMC were sequenced. Findings and limits, study-wide: The study found that expanded intratumoral alpha and beta TCR counts tracked tumor mutation counts. Coverage of tumor T cells, an estimated figure, was approximately 7.4% for alpha and approximately 12% for beta chains.

This clonotype appeared many times. Antigen specificity is unknown. V gene TRBV20-1 combines with J gene TRBJ2-5, with D uncertain. The sequence came from a male donor with early-stage non-small cell lung cancer. The source material was lung tumor tissue, sampled at surgery. The CDR3 bases are TGCAGTGCAGCCTGGGGTACAACCCAAGAGACCCAGTACTTC. Translating gives CSAAWGTTQETQYF.